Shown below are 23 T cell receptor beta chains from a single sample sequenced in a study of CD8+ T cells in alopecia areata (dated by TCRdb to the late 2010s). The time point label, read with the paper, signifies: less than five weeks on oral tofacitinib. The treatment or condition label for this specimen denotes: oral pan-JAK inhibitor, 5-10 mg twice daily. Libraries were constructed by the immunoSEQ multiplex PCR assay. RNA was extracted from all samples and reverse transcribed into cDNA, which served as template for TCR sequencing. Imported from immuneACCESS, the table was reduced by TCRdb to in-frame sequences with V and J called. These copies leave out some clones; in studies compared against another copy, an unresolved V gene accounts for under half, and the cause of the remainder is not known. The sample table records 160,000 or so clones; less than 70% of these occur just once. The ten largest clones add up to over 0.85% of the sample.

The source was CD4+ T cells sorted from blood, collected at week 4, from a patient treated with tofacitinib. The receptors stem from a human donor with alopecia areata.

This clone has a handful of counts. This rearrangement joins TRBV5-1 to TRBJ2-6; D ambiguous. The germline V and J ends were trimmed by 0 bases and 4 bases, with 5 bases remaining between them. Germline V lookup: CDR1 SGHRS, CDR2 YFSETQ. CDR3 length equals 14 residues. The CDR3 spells CASSLAEGANVLTF. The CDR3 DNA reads TGCGCCAGCAGCTTGGCTGAAGGGGCCAACGTCCTGACTTTC.

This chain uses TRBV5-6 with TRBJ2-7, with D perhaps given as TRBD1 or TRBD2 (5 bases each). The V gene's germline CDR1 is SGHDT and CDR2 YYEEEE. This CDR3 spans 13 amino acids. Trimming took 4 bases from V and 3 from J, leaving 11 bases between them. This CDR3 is CASSPGPHYEQYF. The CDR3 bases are TGTGCCAGCAGCCCGGGACCCCACTACGAGCAGTACTTC.

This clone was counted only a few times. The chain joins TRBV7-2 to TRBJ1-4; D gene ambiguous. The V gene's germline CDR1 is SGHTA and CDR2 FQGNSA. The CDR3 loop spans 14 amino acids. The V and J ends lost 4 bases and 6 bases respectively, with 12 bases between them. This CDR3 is CASSSLGRDEKLFF. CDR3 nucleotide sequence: TGTGCCAGCAGCTCCCTCGGGAGGGATGAAAAACTGTTTTTT.

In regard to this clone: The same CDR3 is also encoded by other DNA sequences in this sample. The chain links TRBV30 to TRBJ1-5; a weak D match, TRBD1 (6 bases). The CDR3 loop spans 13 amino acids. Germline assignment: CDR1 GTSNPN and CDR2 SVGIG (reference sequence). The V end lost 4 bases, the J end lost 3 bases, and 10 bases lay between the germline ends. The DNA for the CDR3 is TGTGCCTGGACCCAGGGGAACAATCAGCCCCAGCATTTT. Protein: CAWTQGNNQPQHF.

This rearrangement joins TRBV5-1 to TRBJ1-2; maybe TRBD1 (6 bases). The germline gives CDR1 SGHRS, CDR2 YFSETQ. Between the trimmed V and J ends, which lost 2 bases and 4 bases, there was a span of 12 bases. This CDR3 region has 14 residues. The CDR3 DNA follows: TGCGCCAGCAGCTTAGGACAGACCACCTATGGCTACACCTTC. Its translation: CASSLGQTTYGYTF.

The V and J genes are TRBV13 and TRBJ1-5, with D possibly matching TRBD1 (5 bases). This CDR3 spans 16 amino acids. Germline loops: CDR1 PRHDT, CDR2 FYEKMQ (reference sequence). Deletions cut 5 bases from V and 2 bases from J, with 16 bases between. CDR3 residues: CASSTPRGAGNQPQHF. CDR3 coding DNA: TGTGCCAGCAGCACCCCGAGAGGGGCAGGCAATCAGCCCCAGCATTTT.

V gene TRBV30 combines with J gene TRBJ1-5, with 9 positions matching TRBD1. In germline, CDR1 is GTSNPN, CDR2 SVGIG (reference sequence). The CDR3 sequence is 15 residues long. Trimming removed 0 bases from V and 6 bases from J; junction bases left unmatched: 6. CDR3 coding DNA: TGTGCCTGGAGTGTACGTGACAGGGGGTTTCAGCCCCAGCATTTT. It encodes CAWSVRDRGFQPQHF.

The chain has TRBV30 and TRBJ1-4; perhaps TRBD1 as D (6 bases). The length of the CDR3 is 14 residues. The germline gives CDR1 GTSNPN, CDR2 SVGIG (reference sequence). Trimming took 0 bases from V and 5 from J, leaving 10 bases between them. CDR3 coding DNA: TGTGCCTGGAGTGTCGGACAGCGCAATGAAAAACTGTTTTTT. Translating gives CAWSVGQRNEKLFF.

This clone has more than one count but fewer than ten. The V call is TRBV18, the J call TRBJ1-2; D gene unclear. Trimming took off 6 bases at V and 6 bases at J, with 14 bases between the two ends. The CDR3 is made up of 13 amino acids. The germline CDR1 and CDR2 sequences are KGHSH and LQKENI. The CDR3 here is CASSPGPNNGYTF. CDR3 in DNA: TGTGCCAGCTCCCCCGGGCCCAATAATGGCTACACCTTC.

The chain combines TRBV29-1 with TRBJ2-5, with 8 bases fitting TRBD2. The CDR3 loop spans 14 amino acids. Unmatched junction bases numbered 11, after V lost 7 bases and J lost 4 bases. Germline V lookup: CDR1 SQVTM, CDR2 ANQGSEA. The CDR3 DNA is TGCAGCGCTGTTGAGGCGGGGGGCGCAGAGACCCAGTACTTC. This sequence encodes CSAVEAGGAETQYF.

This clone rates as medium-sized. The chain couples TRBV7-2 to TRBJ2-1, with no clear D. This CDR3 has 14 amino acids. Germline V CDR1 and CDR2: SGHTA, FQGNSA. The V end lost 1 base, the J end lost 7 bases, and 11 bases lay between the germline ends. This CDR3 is CASSLGNTVNEQFF. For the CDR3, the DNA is TGTGCCAGCAGCTTAGGGAACACAGTTAATGAGCAGTTCTTC.

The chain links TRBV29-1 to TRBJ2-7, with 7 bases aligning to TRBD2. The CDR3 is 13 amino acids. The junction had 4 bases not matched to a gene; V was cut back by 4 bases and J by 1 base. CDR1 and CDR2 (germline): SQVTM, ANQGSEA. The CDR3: CSVGERGSYEQYF. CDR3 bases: TGCAGCGTTGGGGAGCGGGGTTCCTACGAGCAGTACTTC.

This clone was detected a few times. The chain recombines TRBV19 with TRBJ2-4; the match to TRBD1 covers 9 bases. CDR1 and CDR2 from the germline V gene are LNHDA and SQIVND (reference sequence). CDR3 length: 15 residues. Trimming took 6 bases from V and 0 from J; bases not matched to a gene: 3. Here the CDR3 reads CASSDRGTAKNIQYF. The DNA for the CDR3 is TGTGCCAGTAGCGACAGGGGGACAGCCAAAAACATTCAGTACTTC. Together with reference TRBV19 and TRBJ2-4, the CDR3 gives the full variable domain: DGGITQSPKYLFRKEGQNVTLSCEQNLNHDAMYWYRQDPGQGLRLIYYSQIVNDFQKGDIAEGYSVSREKKESFPLTVTSAQKNPTAFYLCASSDRGTAKNIQYFGAGTRLSVL.

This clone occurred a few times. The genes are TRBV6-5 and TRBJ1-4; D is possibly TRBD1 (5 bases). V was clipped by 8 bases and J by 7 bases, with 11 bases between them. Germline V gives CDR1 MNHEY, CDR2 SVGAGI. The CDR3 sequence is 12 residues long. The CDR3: CASGRGFEKLFF. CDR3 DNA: TGTGCCAGCGGAAGGGGTTTTGAAAAACTGTTTTTT.

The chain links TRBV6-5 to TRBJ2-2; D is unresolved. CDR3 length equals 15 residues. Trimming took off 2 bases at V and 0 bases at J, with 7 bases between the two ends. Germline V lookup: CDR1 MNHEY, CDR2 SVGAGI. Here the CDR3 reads CASSYVQTNTGELFF. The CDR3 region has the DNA TGTGCCAGCAGTTACGTTCAGACGAACACCGGGGAGCTGTTTTTT.

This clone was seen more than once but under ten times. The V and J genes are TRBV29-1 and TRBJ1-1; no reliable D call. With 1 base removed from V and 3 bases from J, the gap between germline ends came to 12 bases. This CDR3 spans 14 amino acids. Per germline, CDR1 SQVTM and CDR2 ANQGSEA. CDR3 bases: TGCAGCGTTGAAGTCCTGGCCAGAGACACTGAAGCTTTCTTT. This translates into CSVEVLARDTEAFF.

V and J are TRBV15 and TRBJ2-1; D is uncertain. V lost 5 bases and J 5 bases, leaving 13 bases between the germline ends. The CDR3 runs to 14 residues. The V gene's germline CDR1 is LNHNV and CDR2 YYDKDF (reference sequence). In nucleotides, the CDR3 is TGTGCCACCAGCTCCCCAAAAGGCCACAATGAGCAGTTCTTC. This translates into CATSSPKGHNEQFF.

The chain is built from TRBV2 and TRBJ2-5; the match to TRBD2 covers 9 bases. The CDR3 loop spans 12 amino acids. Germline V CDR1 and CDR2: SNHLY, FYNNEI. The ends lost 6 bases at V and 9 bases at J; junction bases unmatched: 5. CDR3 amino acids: CASRSSGTAQYF. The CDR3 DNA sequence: TGTGCCAGCAGGTCTAGCGGGACGGCCCAGTACTTC.

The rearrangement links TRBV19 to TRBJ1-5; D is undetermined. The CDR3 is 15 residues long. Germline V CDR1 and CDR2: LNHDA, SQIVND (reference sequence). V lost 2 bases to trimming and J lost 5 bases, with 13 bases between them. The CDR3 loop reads CASSIRQASYQPQHF. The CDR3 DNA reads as TGTGCCAGTAGTATAAGGCAGGCTTCCTATCAGCCCCAGCATTTT.

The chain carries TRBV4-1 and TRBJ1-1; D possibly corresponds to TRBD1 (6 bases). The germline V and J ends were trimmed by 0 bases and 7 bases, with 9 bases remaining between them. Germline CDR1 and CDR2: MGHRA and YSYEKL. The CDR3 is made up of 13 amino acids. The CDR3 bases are TGCGCCAGCAGCCAAGAGGGGGCCCTTGAAGCTTTCTTT. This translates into CASSQEGALEAFF.

The CDR3 spells CSAKNRDGHYEQYF. The CDR3 nucleotides are TGCAGCGCCAAAAACCGGGACGGACACTACGAGCAGTACTTC. This chain links TRBV29-1 with TRBJ2-7; D is perhaps TRBD1 or TRBD2 (5 bases each). Per germline, CDR1 SQVTM and CDR2 ANQGSEA. This CDR3 region has 14 residues. The V end lost 7 bases, the J end lost 3 bases, and 19 bases lay between the germline ends.

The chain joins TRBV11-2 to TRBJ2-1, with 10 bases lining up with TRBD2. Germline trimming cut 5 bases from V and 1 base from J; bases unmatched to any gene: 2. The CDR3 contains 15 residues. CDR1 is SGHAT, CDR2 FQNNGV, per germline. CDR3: CASSPGLASYNEQFF. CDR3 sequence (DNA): TGTGCCAGCAGCCCGGGACTAGCGTCCTACAATGAGCAGTTCTTC.

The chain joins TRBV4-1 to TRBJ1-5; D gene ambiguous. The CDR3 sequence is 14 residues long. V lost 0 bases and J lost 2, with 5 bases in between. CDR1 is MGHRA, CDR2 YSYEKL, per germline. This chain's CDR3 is CASSQEVRNQPQHF. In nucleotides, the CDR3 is TGCGCCAGCAGCCAAGAAGTCCGCAATCAGCCCCAGCATTTT.